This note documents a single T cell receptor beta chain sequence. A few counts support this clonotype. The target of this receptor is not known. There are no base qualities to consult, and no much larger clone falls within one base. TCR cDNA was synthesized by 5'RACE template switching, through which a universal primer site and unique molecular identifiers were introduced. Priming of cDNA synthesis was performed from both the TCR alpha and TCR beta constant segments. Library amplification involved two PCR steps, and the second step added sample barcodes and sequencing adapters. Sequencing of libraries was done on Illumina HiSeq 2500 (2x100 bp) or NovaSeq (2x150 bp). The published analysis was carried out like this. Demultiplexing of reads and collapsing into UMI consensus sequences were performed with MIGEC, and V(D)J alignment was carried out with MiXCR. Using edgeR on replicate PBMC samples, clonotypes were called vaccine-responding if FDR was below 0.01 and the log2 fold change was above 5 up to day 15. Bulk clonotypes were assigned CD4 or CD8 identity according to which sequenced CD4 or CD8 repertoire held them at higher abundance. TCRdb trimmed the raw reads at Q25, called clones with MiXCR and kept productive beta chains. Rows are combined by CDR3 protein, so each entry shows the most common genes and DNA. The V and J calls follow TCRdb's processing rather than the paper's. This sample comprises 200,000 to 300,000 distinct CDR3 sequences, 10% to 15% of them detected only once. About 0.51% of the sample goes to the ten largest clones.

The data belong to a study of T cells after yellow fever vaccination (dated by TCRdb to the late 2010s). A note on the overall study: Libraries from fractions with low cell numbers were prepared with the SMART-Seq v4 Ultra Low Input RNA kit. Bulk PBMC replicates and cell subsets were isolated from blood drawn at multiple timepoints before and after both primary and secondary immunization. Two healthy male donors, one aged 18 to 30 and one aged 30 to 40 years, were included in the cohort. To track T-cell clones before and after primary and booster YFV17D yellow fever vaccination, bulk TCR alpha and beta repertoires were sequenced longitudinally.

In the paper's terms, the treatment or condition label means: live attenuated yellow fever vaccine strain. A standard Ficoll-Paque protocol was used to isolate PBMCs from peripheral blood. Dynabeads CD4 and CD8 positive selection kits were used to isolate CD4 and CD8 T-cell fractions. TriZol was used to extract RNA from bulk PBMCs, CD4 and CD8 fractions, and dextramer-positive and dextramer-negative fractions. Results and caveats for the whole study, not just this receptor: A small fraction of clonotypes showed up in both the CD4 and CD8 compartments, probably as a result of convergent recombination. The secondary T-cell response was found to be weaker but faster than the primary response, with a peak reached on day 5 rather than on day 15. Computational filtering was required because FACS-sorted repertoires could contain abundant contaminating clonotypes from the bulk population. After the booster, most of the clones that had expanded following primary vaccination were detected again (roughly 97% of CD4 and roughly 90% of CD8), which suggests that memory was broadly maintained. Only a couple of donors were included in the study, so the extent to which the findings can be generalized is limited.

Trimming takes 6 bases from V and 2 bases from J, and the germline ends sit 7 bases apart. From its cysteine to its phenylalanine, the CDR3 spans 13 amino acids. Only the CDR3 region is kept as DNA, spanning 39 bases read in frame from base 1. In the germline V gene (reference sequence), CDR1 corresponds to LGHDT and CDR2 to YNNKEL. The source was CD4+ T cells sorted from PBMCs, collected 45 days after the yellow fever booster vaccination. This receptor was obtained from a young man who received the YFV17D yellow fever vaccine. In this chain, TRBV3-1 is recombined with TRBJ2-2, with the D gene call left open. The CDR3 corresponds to CASSPDNTGELFF. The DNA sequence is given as TGTGCCAGCAGTCCAGACAACACCGGGGAGCTGTTTTTT.